These 12 T cell receptor beta chains share one sample of origin, sequenced in a study of Ad26.COV2.S vaccination and SARS-CoV-2 variants. Noted treatment: some 20 received Ad26.COV2.S at low or high dose, single or two shots; a few received placebo; per-sample allocation not given. Sampling happened 63 days after the first vaccine or placebo injection. The method was immunoSEQ multiplex PCR; TCRdb's version includes in-frame clones alone and lacks a portion of them. Here the sample spans about 400,000 clones, 92% being singletons. The sample was peripheral blood, taken in a trial of Ad26.COV2.S vaccine versus placebo. These receptors all stem from a person between 18 and 65 years old who received the Ad26.COV2.S COVID-19 vaccine or a placebo.

The chain employs TRBV5-8 and TRBJ1-5, with D hard to call. CDR1 and CDR2 from the germline V gene are SGHTS and YDEGEE. The CDR3 contains 11 residues. Trimming removed 5 bases at V and 6 bases at J, with 6 bases between. CDR3: CASSPGQPQHF. Here the CDR3 DNA reads TGTGCCAGCAGTCCGGGTCAGCCCCAGCATTTT.

The chain couples TRBV6-5 to TRBJ1-2, with 9 bases fitting TRBD1. V lost 6 bases to trimming and J lost 8 bases; unmatched junction nucleotides: 13. The germline V gene has CDR1 MNHEY and CDR2 SVGAGI. This CDR3 has 15 amino acids. The CDR3 DNA sequence: TGTGCCAGCAGCCTCGCTACAGGGGGCTGGGGGGGCTACACCTTC. This encodes CASSLATGGWGGYTF.

This chain uses TRBV4-1 with TRBJ1-1; the D is unclear. Germline CDR1 MGHRA, CDR2 YSYEKL. The CDR3 extends over 14 amino acids. Trimming left V 2 bases short and J 0 bases short, with 7 bases between. CDR3 sequence: CASSQKVLNTEAFF. The DNA for the CDR3 is TGCGCCAGCAGCCAAAAGGTATTGAACACTGAAGCTTTCTTT.

The rearrangement joins TRBV19 to TRBJ2-7, with TRBD2 matching over 7 bases. Germline CDR1 and CDR2: LNHDA and SQIVND (reference sequence). Losses at the gene ends were 5 bases for V and 3 bases for J; bases not matched to a gene: 13. CDR3 size: 16 residues. The CDR3 sequence: CASSPETSRPYYEQYF. In DNA, the CDR3 is TGTGCCAGTAGTCCCGAGACTAGCCGACCTTACTACGAGCAGTACTTC. Full variable domain (missing parts from reference TRBV19 and TRBJ2-7): DGGITQSPKYLFRKEGQNVTLSCEQNLNHDAMYWYRQDPGQGLRLIYYSQIVNDFQKGDIAEGYSVSREKKESFPLTVTSAQKNPTAFYLCASSPETSRPYYEQYFGPGTRLTVT.

The chain recombines TRBV28 with TRBJ1-3; 8 bases line up with TRBD1. The CDR3 is 15 residues long. V lost 7 bases, J lost 3 bases, and 8 bases stayed unmatched. CDR1 is MDHEN and CDR2 is SYDVKM in the germline V gene. The CDR3: CASTAPGTGGNTIYF. CDR3 nucleotide sequence: TGTGCCAGCACCGCGCCCGGGACAGGTGGAAACACCATATATTTT.

The chain is built from TRBV5-1 and TRBJ2-7; TRBD1 agrees at 9 bases. Germline CDR1 reads SGHRS; CDR2 reads YFSETQ. The ends lost 2 bases at V and 3 bases at J; junction bases unmatched: 6. CDR3 size: 15 residues. The CDR3 DNA is TGCGCCAGCAGCTTATGGGGACAGGGTAACTACGAGCAGTACTTC. Translation gives CASSLWGQGNYEQYF.

The chain has TRBV27 and TRBJ2-2, with a tentative D call TRBD2 (5 bases). Germline assignment: CDR1 MNHEY and CDR2 SMNVEV (reference sequence). Trimming took 6 bases from V and 4 from J, leaving 12 bases between them. The CDR3 runs 14 residues. CDR3 loop: CASSPIGVTGELFF. Written as DNA, the CDR3 is TGTGCCAGCAGCCCCATCGGGGTCACCGGGGAGCTGTTTTTT.

The chain uses TRBV19 and TRBJ2-1, with D possibly matching TRBD2 (7 bases). The V and J ends lost 1 base and 4 bases respectively, with 11 bases between them. The germline V gene encodes CDR1 LNHDA and CDR2 SQIVND (reference sequence). The CDR3 loop spans 15 amino acids. DNA for the CDR3: TGTGCCAGTAGTATAGCGGGGGGCTTGTACAATGAGCAGTTCTTC. It codes for CASSIAGGLYNEQFF.

The J gene is TRBJ2-7, the V gene TRBV28; D might be TRBD1 (5 bases). Trimming took 10 bases from V and 1 from J, leaving 14 bases between them. Germline-derived CDR1 and CDR2 are MDHEN and SYDVKM. This CDR3 spans 13 amino acids. CDR3 sequence: CATELDKSYEQYF. In DNA, the CDR3 is TGTGCCACGGAGTTGGACAAGTCCTACGAGCAGTACTTC.

This sequence joins TRBV14 and TRBJ2-1; D call uncertain. The CDR3 is 13 amino acids. The germline V and J ends were trimmed by 3 bases and 9 bases, with 12 bases remaining between them. From germline, CDR1 is SGHDN and CDR2 FVKESK. CDR3 residues: CASSQGVLREQFF. CDR3 sequence (DNA): TGTGCCAGCAGCCAGGGTGTTCTGCGTGAGCAGTTCTTC.

The chain carries TRBV6-5 and TRBJ2-1; weak D call: TRBD2 (6 bases). The CDR3 is 16 residues long. Trimming stripped 4 bases from V and 6 bases from J, with 19 bases between. Germline-derived CDR1 and CDR2 are MNHEY and SVGAGI. CDR3 DNA: TGTGCCAGCAGTTTAAGACCGACTAGACCCTCCAATGAGCAGTTCTTC. The encoded protein is CASSLRPTRPSNEQFF.

The rearrangement joins TRBV2 to TRBJ2-7; D perhaps matches TRBD2 (6 bases). CDR1 is SNHLY and CDR2 is FYNNEI in the germline V gene. This CDR3 comprises 13 residues. The ends were cut back, 9 bases at V and 7 bases at J, with 19 bases in the middle. The CDR3 here is CASTADSGGEQYF. The CDR3 nucleotides read TGTGCCAGTACAGCGGACTCTGGGGGGGAGCAGTACTTC.